This T cell receptor beta chain was observed in a study of blood T cell repertoires in COVID-19. Looking at the study overall: COVID-19 samples collected from the United States, Italy and Spain covered acute and convalescent phases. The cDNA or gDNA used as material had been derived from T cells, B-cell-depleted T cells, or PBMCs.

In the source study's methods: Nucleated cell counts were estimated from reference gene primer amplification. The data were produced by immunoSEQ multiplex PCR, yet TCRdb's version contains in-frame clones alone and is incomplete. The DNA was the basis for D and trimming; V, J and clone size are from that table. The sample lists over 300,000 clones; nearly 90% were seen once. There are 14 residues in the CDR3. The ends lost 0 bases at V and 5 bases at J; junction bases unmatched: 4. Germline CDR1 and CDR2: LGHNA and YNFKEQ. In regard to this clone: The same CDR3 arises from other DNA sequences in this sample as well.

The V and J genes are TRBV4-2 and TRBJ2-7, with 7 bases fitting TRBD2. Material: peripheral blood. This TCR was sampled from a man younger than 35 with active or convalescent COVID-19. The CDR3 sequence is CASSQDGAGDEQYF. CDR3 in DNA: TGTGCCAGCAGCCAAGATGGGGCGGGGGACGAGCAGTACTTC.